The next 4 T cell receptor beta chains were all read from a single sample in a study of blood T cell repertoires in COVID-19. TCRdb's copy holds only in-frame clones and misses some; the assay was immunoSEQ multiplex PCR. The data show roughly 86,000 clones, about 89% seen once. Sequencing input: peripheral blood. Receptor source: a man in his forties or fifties with active or convalescent COVID-19.

This clone has a single count. The chain employs TRBV2 and TRBJ1-1, with a tentative D call TRBD1 (6 bases). Germline V lookup: CDR1 SNHLY, CDR2 FYNNEI. V gave up 7 bases and J gave up 0 bases, with 15 bases separating them. The CDR3 has 15 amino acids. CDR3 nucleotides: TGTGCCAGCAAATCCAGACAGGCGTTGAACACTGAAGCTTTCTTT. Translating gives CASKSRQALNTEAFF.

V gene TRBV27 combines with J gene TRBJ2-3; D might be TRBD2 (6 bases). CDR3 length: 18 amino acids. Trimming took off 2 bases at V and 0 bases at J, with 18 bases between the two ends. Germline CDR1 and CDR2: MNHEY and SMNVEV (reference sequence). The CDR3 nucleotides read TGTGCCAGCAGTTTAGTATTCCCCGAGGGGACTAGCACAGATACGCAGTATTTT. Protein sequence: CASSLVFPEGTSTDTQYF.

The rearrangement uses TRBV2 and TRBJ2-5; 11 bases are a match to TRBD2. CDR3 length: 15 residues. The V and J ends lost 6 bases and 8 bases, in that order; junction bases with no gene match: 11. From germline, CDR1 is SNHLY and CDR2 FYNNEI. The CDR3 nucleotides read TGTGCCAGCAGACCGGGACTAGCGGAGAAGAGAACCCAGTACTTC. As protein: CASRPGLAEKRTQYF.

V is TRBV11-2 and J is TRBJ2-2; a possible D gene is TRBD1 (5 bases). CDR1 SGHAT and CDR2 FQNNGV come from the germline V gene. The V end lost 5 bases, the J end lost 0 bases, and 19 bases lay between the germline ends. CDR3 size: 18 residues. The CDR3 DNA is TGTGCCAGCAGCGATCACAGGAGACCCATTTCGAACACCGGGGAGCTGTTTTTT. Protein sequence: CASSDHRRPISNTGELFF.